A selection of T cell receptor beta chains follows, all from one sample in a study of T-cell memory formation after mild COVID-19. TCRdb reprocessed the 5' RACE reads via MiXCR and lists one record per CDR3 protein. The sample consists of 65,000 to 90,000 distinct CDR3 sequences, approximately 15% of them appearing once. The sequencing input was PBMCs or a T cell subset sorted from them (not recorded which). The origin of the receptors is an adult woman who had mild COVID-19 (a few samples of this study predate the infection). Cell type and time point are not known. Each CDR3 is given with its conserved first and last residue. A D gene is named only where the DNA matches it firmly. Clone sizes are given selectively: once, few, many, or a class where the clone is expanded.

j_gene | abundance | d_gene | v_gene | CDR3aa | CDR3nt
TRBJ2-1 | few | . | TRBV12-3/TRBV12-4 | CASSRTVAYNEQFF | TGTGCCAGCAGTAGGACAGTGGCCTACAATGAGCAGTTCTTC
TRBJ2-1 | many | TRBD2 | TRBV12-3/TRBV12-4 | CASRGSGRISYNEQFF | TGTGCCAGCAGAGGTAGCGGGAGAATTTCCTACAATGAGCAGTTCTTC
TRBJ2-7 | . | . | TRBV29-1 | CSVEGLSGTAYEQYF | TGCAGCGTTGAGGGGCTCTCCGGGACGGCTTACGAGCAGTACTTC
TRBJ1-4 | . | . | TRBV30 | CAWSKGLGQVFLNEKLFF | TGTGCCTGGAGTAAAGGGCTGGGGCAGGTTTTCCTTAATGAAAAACTGTTTTTT
TRBJ2-1 | few | . | TRBV7-9 | CASSLAGFSGDKNGEQFF | TGTGCCAGCAGCTTAGCGGGGTTCTCTGGGGACAAGAACGGTGAGCAGTTCTTC
TRBJ1-6 | few | TRBD1 | TRBV12-3/TRBV12-4 | CASSFFPGQTSNSPLHF | TGTGCCAGCAGTTTCTTCCCGGGACAGACGAGTAATTCACCCCTCCACTTT
TRBJ2-1 | few | . | TRBV6-2/TRBV6-3 | CASSAMGGSYNEQFF | TGTGCCAGCAGTGCAATGGGCGGCTCCTACAATGAGCAGTTCTTC
TRBJ2-3 | many | . | TRBV6-2/TRBV6-3 | CASSYSYRDPRTGDTQYF | TGTGCCAGCAGTTACTCGTACCGGGACCCCCGTACCGGAGATACGCAGTATTTT
TRBJ2-3 | . | . | TRBV19 | CASEQGLGTDTQYF | TGTGCCAGTGAGCAGGGGCTTGGCACAGATACGCAGTATTTT
TRBJ1-4 | . | TRBD1 | TRBV7-2 | CASSLGTGGEEKLFF | TGTGCCAGCAGCTTAGGAACAGGGGGAGAGGAAAAACTGTTTTTT
TRBJ2-1 | . | . | TRBV7-6 | CASTKDWAGVYNEQFF | TGTGCCAGCACCAAAGATTGGGCAGGGGTCTACAATGAGCAGTTCTTC
TRBJ2-3 | . | . | TRBV5-1 | CASSRGQRTFTDTQYF | TGCGCCAGCAGCCGAGGACAGCGCACCTTCACAGATACGCAGTATTTT
TRBJ2-3 | . | . | TRBV5-6 | CASSLVRGRDTQYF | TGTGCCAGCAGCTTGGTAAGGGGCAGGGATACGCAGTATTTT
TRBJ2-1 | . | . | TRBV5-1 | CASNLDGGSYNEQFF | TGCGCCAGCAACTTGGACGGGGGATCCTACAATGAGCAGTTCTTC
TRBJ2-7 | . | . | TRBV6-5 | CASSYSRQALYEQYF | TGTGCCAGCAGTTACTCTAGACAGGCCCTCTACGAGCAGTACTTC
TRBJ2-3 | few | . | TRBV11-2 | CASSSVLTDTQYF | TGTGCCAGCAGCTCAGTACTGACAGATACGCAGTATTTT
TRBJ2-3 | many | . | TRBV6-1 | CASSEPLHTDTQYF | TGTGCCAGCAGTGAACCACTTCACACAGATACGCAGTATTTT
TRBJ2-7 | . | . | TRBV30 | CAWSPPGVFTAYEQYF | TGTGCCTGGAGTCCTCCCGGGGTTTTCACTGCCTACGAGCAGTACTTC
TRBJ1-1 | . | . | TRBV15 | CATSRDWGNTEAFF | TGTGCCACCAGCAGAGATTGGGGGAACACTGAAGCTTTCTTT
TRBJ2-2 | few | . | TRBV4-1 | CASSVDKNTGELFF | TGCGCCAGCAGCGTGGACAAGAACACCGGGGAGCTGTTTTTT
TRBJ2-7 | many | TRBD2 | TRBV5-4 | CASSSGGSYEQYF | TGTGCCAGCAGCTCGGGAGGCTCCTACGAGCAGTACTTC
TRBJ2-3 | few | . | TRBV12-3/TRBV12-4 | CASSLISTDTQYF | TGTGCCAGCAGTTTGATTAGCACAGATACGCAGTATTTT